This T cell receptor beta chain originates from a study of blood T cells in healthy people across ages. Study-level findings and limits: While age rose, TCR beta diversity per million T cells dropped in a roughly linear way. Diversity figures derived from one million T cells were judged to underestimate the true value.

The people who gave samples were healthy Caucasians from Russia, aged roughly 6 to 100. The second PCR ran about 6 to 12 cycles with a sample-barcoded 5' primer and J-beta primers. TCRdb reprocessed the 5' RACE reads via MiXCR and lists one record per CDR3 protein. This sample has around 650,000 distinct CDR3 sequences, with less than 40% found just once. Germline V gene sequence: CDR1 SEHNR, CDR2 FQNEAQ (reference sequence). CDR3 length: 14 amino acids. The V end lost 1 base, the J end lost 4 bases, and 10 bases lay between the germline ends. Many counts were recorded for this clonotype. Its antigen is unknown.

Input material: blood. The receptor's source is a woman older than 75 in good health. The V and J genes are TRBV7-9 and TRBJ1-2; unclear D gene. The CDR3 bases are TGTGCCAGCAGCTTAGGGGCCGGGTTCTATGGCTACACCTTC. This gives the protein CASSLGAGFYGYTF.